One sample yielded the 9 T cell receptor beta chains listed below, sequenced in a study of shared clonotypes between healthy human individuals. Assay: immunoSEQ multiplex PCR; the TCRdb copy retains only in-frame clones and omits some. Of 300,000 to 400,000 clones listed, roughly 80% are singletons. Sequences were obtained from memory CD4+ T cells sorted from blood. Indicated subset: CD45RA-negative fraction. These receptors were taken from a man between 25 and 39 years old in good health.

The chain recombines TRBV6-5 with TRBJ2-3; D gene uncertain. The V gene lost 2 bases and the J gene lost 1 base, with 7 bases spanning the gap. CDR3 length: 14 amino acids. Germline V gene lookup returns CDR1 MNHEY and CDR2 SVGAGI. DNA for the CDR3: TGTGCCAGCAGTTACGCGTGGGGCACAGATACGCAGTATTTT. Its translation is CASSYAWGTDTQYF.

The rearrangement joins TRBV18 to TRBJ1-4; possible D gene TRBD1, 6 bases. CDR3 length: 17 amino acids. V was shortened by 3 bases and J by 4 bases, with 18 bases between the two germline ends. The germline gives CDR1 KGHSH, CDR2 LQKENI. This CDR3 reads CASSPRVQGRYNEKLFF. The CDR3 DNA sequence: TGTGCCAGCTCACCGAGGGTACAGGGCCGATATAATGAAAAACTGTTTTTT. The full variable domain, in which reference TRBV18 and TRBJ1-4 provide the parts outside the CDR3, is NAGVMQNPRHLVRRRGQEARLRCSPMKGHSHVYWYRQLPEEGLKFMVYLQKENIIDESGMPKERFSAEFPKEGPSILRIQQVVRGDSAAYFCASSPRVQGRYNEKLFFGSGTQLSVL.

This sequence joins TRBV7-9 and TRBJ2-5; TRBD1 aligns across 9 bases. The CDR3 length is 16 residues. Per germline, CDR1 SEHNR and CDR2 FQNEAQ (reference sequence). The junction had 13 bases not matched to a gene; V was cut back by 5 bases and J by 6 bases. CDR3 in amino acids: CASSPPGTGLLQTQYF. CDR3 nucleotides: TGTGCCAGCAGCCCCCCCGGGACAGGGCTCCTGCAGACCCAGTACTTC.

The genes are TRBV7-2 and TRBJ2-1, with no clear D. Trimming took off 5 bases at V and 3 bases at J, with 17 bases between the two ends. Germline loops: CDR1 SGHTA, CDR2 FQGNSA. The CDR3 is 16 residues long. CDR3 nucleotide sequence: TGTGCCAGCAGCCCTGGTACTCCGCTCTTCTACAATGAGCAGTTCTTC. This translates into CASSPGTPLFYNEQFF.

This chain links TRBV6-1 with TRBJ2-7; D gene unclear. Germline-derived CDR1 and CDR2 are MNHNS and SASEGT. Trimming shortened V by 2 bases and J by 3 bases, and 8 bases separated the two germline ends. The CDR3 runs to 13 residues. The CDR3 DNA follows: TGTGCCAGCAGTGAATCCCCAGTCTACGAGCAGTACTTC. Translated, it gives CASSESPVYEQYF.

In DNA, the CDR3 is TGTGCCAGCAGCGTAGGGGACAGGGGACACAACGTCCTGACTTTC. Translating it yields CASSVGDRGHNVLTF. The chain is built from TRBV9 and TRBJ2-6, with 10 positions matching TRBD1. V shed 0 bases, J shed 9 bases, and the junction held 3 bases outside the gene matches. Germline V gene data show CDR1 as SGDLS and CDR2 as YYNGEE. The CDR3 runs to 15 residues.

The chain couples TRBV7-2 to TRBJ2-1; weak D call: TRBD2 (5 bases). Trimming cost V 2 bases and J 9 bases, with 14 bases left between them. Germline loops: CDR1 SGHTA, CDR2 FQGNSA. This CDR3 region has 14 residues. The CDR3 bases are TGTGCCAGCAGCTTACGGTGGGAGCCTCCTGAGCAGTTCTTC. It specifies CASSLRWEPPEQFF.

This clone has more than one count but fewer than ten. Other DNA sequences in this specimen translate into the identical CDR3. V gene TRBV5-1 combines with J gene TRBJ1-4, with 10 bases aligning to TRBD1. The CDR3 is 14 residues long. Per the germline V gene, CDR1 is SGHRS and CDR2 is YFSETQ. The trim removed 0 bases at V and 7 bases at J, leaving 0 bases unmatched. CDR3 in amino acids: CASSLGTGGEKLFF. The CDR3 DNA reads TGCGCCAGCAGCTTGGGGACAGGGGGTGAAAAACTGTTTTTT.

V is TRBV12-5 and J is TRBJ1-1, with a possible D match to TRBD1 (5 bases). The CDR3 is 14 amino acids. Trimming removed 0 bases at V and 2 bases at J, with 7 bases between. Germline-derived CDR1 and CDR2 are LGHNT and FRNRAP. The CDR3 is CASGLVGGNTEAFF. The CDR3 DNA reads TGTGCTAGTGGTTTGGTTGGGGGAAACACTGAAGCTTTCTTT.